The sequence of this T cell receptor beta chain was determined in a study of T-cell memory formation after mild COVID-19. The CDR3 extends over 14 amino acids. The trim removed 4 bases at V and 5 bases at J, leaving 10 bases unmatched. Looked up from germline, CDR1 is DFQATT and CDR2 is SNEGSKA (reference sequence). TCRdb re-called the 5' RACE reads through MiXCR, storing one row per CDR3 protein. The sample yields 250,000 to 300,000 distinct CDR3 sequences, approximately 16% seen once. This clonotype was obtained from a man younger than 30 who had mild COVID-19 (a few samples of this study predate the infection). Cell type and time point are not known. This chain links TRBV20-1 with TRBJ2-7, with 8 bases identical to TRBD2. Sequenced input: PBMCs or a T cell subset sorted from them (not recorded which). The CDR3 DNA reads TGCAGTGCTACTCGGACTAGCACTACCCACGAGCAGTACTTC. Amino acids: CSATRTSTTHEQYF.